This TCR beta chain originates from a study of Ad26.COV2.S vaccination and SARS-CoV-2 variants. The CDR3 consists of 16 residues. Germline V lookup: CDR1 SGHVS, CDR2 FQNEAQ. J gave up 2 bases and V 5 bases, and 10 bases lay outside the gene matches. Measured with immunoSEQ multiplex PCR; TCRdb has only the in-frame clones, and not every one. The sample contains about 440,000 clones, 90% of which appear only once. Treatment meaning: 19 received Ad26.COV2.S at low or high dose, single or two shots; about 5 received placebo; per-sample allocation not given. All samples were drawn on day 63, counting from the first vaccine or placebo injection.

The specimen was peripheral blood, collected in a trial of Ad26.COV2.S vaccine versus placebo. This receptor was obtained from a person aged 18 to 65 who received the Ad26.COV2.S COVID-19 vaccine or a placebo. The rearrangement links TRBV7-8 to TRBJ2-5, with 8 bases aligning to TRBD1. CDR3 DNA: TGTGCCAGCAGCACCTCCCCAGGGGGCCGGCAAGAGACCCAGTACTTC. Encoded protein: CASSTSPGGRQETQYF.